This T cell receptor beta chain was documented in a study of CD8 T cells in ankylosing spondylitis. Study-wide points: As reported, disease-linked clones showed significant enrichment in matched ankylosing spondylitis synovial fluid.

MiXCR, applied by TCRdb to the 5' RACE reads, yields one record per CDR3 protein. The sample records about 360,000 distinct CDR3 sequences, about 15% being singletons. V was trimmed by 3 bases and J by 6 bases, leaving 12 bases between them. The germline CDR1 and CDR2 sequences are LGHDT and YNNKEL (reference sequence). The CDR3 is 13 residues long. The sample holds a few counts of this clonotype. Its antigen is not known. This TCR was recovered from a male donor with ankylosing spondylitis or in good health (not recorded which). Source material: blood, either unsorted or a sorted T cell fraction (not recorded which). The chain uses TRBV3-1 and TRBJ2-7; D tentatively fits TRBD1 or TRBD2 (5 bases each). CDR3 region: CASSQTRESEQYF. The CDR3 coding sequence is TGTGCCAGCAGCCAGACCAGGGAGTCCGAGCAGTACTTC.